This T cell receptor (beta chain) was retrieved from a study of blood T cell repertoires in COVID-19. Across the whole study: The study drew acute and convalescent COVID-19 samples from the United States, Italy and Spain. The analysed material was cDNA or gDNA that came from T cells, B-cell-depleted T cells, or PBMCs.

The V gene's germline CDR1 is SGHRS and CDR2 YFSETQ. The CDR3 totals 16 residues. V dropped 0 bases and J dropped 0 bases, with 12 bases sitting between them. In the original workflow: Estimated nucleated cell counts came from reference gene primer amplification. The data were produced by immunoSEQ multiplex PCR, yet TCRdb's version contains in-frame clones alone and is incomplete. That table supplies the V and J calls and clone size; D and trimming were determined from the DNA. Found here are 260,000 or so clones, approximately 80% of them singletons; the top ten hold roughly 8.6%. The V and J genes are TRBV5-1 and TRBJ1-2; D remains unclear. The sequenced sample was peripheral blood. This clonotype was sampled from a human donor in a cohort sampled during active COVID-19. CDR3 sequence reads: CASSLGPGKANYGYTF. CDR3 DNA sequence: TGCGCCAGCAGCTTGGGACCCGGGAAAGCTAACTATGGCTACACCTTC.